This T cell receptor (beta chain) was retrieved from a study of cytomegalovirus exposure and HLA in healthy donors. The PCR had 60 Vbeta and 13 Jbeta primers. In the original processing: Later work found roughly 80 million unique TCR beta chains, with about 10 million shared. The data were produced by immunoSEQ multiplex PCR, yet TCRdb's version contains in-frame clones alone and is incomplete. V and J calls and clone size are those listed in that table; D and trimming were worked out from the DNA. This table has approximately 150,000 clones, roughly 80% appearing once. The CDR3 covers 12 residues. The V end was cut by 4 bases, the J end by 6 bases, with 9 bases between. Looked up from germline, CDR1 is GTSNPN and CDR2 is SVGIG (reference sequence).

The rearrangement joins TRBV30 to TRBJ2-2, with D unclear. Sequenced: PBMCs. The clonotype was recovered from a man in his forties in good health and CMV-seronegative. The CDR3 DNA is TGTGCCTGGACACTATCCGCCGGGGAGCTGTTTTTT. Translating it yields CAWTLSAGELFF.